This T cell receptor beta chain was identified in a study of blood T cell repertoires in COVID-19. V dropped 1 base and J dropped 4 bases, with 10 bases sitting between them. Germline V lookup: CDR1 MGHRA, CDR2 YSYEKL. The CDR3 is 14 amino acids. Per the original data handling: For nucleated cells, counts were estimated from reference gene primer amplification. Profiled with immunoSEQ multiplex PCR; TCRdb holds only in-frame clones, not every one. From that table come the V and J calls and clone size; the DNA was used to work out D and trimming. The table shows about 220,000 clones, with around four fifths occurring only once.

This chain connects TRBV4-1 to TRBJ1-2; the D gene is possibly TRBD1 (6 bases). The sequencing input was peripheral blood. The TCR sequence derives from a man aged 25-45 years with active or convalescent COVID-19. The chain's CDR3 is CASSQAGVVYGYTF. DNA of the CDR3: TGCGCCAGCAGCCAAGCAGGGGTTGTCTATGGCTACACCTTC.